There are many counts of the clone carrying this T cell receptor beta chain. Its antigen is unidentified. These data belong to a study of CD8 T cells in ankylosing spondylitis. There are 14 residues in the CDR3. Deletions cut 3 bases from V and 8 bases from J, with 11 bases between. General study results and limits: Earlier work had already found some motif variants in reactive arthritis synovial fluid and blood. What seemed typical of ankylosing spondylitis blood was a TCR beta motif built from several highly homologous variants. Reported data indicate significant enrichment of disease-linked clones within matched ankylosing spondylitis synovial fluid.

Quantitative 5'-RACE with molecular barcodes generated TCR beta libraries. From the 5' RACE reads, TCRdb called clonotypes with MiXCR, one entry per CDR3 protein. In the table there are about 240,000 distinct CDR3 sequences, over 8.5% of which are singletons. The chain is built from TRBV12-3 or TRBV12-4 and TRBJ1-6; D perhaps matches TRBD1 (5 bases). Sequenced material: blood, either unsorted or a sorted T cell fraction (not recorded which). This sequence was found in a male donor with ankylosing spondylitis or in good health (not recorded which). CDR3 nucleotide sequence: TGTGCCAGCAGTTTGGGGGGAAACTATTCACCCCTCCACTTT. This codes for CASSLGGNYSPLHF.